These 16 T cell receptor beta chains were all obtained from the same sample, sequenced in a study of cytomegalovirus exposure and HLA in healthy donors. In the PCR, 60 Vbeta and 13 Jbeta primers were used. Produced via immunoSEQ multiplex PCR; TCRdb's table is partial and in-frame only. Seen here are about 110,000 clones, around 83% observed once, and the top ten hold around 3%. The sequencing sample was made of PBMCs. The source of these receptors is a woman aged 60 to 75 in good health and CMV-seropositive.

The V and J genes are TRBV28 and TRBJ1-3; weak D call: TRBD1 (5 bases). Per the germline V gene, CDR1 is MDHEN and CDR2 is SYDVKM. The CDR3 sequence is 15 residues long. Trimming took off 5 bases at V and 6 bases at J, with 17 bases between the two ends. The CDR3 reads CASSRDRDSKNTIYF. CDR3 DNA sequence: TGTGCCAGCAGTCGAGACCGGGACTCCAAAAACACCATATATTTT. Combining the CDR3 with reference TRBV28 and TRBJ1-3 gives the whole variable domain DVKVTQSSRYLVKRTGEKVFLECVQDMDHENMFWYRQDPGLGLRLIYFSYDVKMKEKGDIPEGYSVSREKKERFSLILESASTNQTSMYLCASSRDRDSKNTIYFGEGSWLTVV.

The J gene is TRBJ2-1, the V gene TRBV5-1, with TRBD1 matching over 8 bases. Looked up from germline, CDR1 is SGHRS and CDR2 is YFSETQ. V lost 7 bases, J lost 7 bases, and 19 bases stayed unmatched. CDR3 length: 17 residues. This chain's CDR3 is CASFATPVGGQGNEQFF. As DNA, the CDR3 is TGCGCCAGCTTTGCCACCCCGGTGGGAGGACAGGGAAATGAGCAGTTCTTC.

This chain connects TRBV10-1 to TRBJ2-1, with 11 bases aligning to TRBD2. V lost 6 bases, J lost 7 bases, and 11 bases stayed unmatched. Germline V gene lookup returns CDR1 WNHNN and CDR2 SYGVQD (reference sequence). This CDR3 has 16 amino acids. CDR3 loop: CASRLDTSGGGNEQFF. The CDR3 DNA reads TGCGCCAGCAGACTCGATACTAGCGGGGGCGGTAATGAGCAGTTCTTC.

The CDR3 bases are TGTGCCAGCAGAACGGGACAGGGCGAGCAGTACTTC. Translated: CASRTGQGEQYF. The genes are TRBV6-5 and TRBJ2-7, with 9 nucleotides matching TRBD1. V trimming: 6 bases; J trimming: 6 bases; junction bases outside the gene matches: 3. This CDR3 region has 12 residues. Per the germline V gene, CDR1 is MNHEY and CDR2 is SVGAGI.

This clone was seen only once. The chain has TRBV2 and TRBJ2-1, with 7 bases fitting TRBD1. Trimming at V came to 8 bases and at J to 7 bases, leaving 14 bases not matched to a gene. Germline assignment: CDR1 SNHLY and CDR2 FYNNEI. This CDR3 is built from 15 residues. The CDR3 here is CASLPYRGGTNEQFF. CDR3 DNA sequence: TGTGCCAGCCTCCCATACAGGGGCGGAACGAATGAGCAGTTCTTC. The entire variable domain, with the rest obtained from reference TRBV2 and TRBJ2-1, is as follows: EPEVTQTPSHQVTQMGQEVILRCVPISNHLYFYWYRQILGQKVEFLVSFYNNEISEKSEIFDDQFSVERPDGSNFTLKIRSTKLEDSAMYFCASLPYRGGTNEQFFGPGTRLTVL.

V and J are TRBV29-1 and TRBJ2-1, with 12 bases fitting TRBD2. V shed 7 bases and J 6 bases; nucleotides not matched to a gene: 10. Germline-derived CDR1 and CDR2 are SQVTM and ANQGSEA. The CDR3 loop spans 15 amino acids. This chain's CDR3 is CSETLAGGPFNEQFF. CDR3 coding DNA: TGCAGCGAGACCCTAGCGGGAGGGCCGTTCAATGAGCAGTTCTTC.

The chain has TRBV6-1 and TRBJ1-1; TRBD1 aligns across 8 bases. V trimming: 2 bases; J trimming: 11 bases; junction bases outside the gene matches: 7. The germline V gene has CDR1 MNHNS and CDR2 SASEGT. This CDR3 region has 13 residues. CDR3 residues: CASSELATGGAFF. The CDR3 DNA reads as TGTGCCAGCAGTGAATTGGCAACAGGGGGGGCTTTCTTT.

This clone came up once. This sequence joins TRBV28 and TRBJ1-1; no clear D gene. The CDR3 loop spans 14 amino acids. The ends were cut back, 5 bases at V and 5 bases at J, with 15 bases in the middle. Germline V CDR1 and CDR2: MDHEN, SYDVKM. DNA of the CDR3: TGTGCCAGCAGTCTCCCACACCGGCGGACTGAAGCTTTCTTT. Its protein product is CASSLPHRRTEAFF.

The CDR3 protein is CASSGAGYYNEQFF. The CDR3, as DNA: TGTGCCAGCAGCGGCGCGGGGTACTACAATGAGCAGTTCTTC. This chain uses TRBV9 with TRBJ2-1; D perhaps matches TRBD2 (6 bases). Trimming left V 3 bases short and J 3 bases short, with 10 bases between. Germline-derived CDR1 and CDR2 are SGDLS and YYNGEE. The CDR3 runs 14 residues.

V gene TRBV28 combines with J gene TRBJ2-7, with 7 bases aligning to TRBD2. The V and J ends lost 4 bases and 4 bases, in that order; junction bases with no gene match: 13. Germline CDR1 MDHEN, CDR2 SYDVKM. CDR3 length: 16 residues. The CDR3 is CASSWDLAVNGYEQYF. CDR3 sequence (DNA): TGTGCCAGCAGTTGGGATCTAGCGGTGAACGGATACGAGCAGTACTTC.

This chain links TRBV15 with TRBJ2-7; maybe TRBD2 (6 bases). The CDR3 is made up of 14 amino acids. Trimming took 8 bases from V and 9 from J, leaving 23 bases between them. Germline V lookup: CDR1 LNHNV, CDR2 YYDKDF (reference sequence). The CDR3 is CATGGWGTDLRQYF. In nucleotides, the CDR3 is TGTGCCACCGGGGGGTGGGGGACTGATCTAAGGCAGTACTTC.

The V and J genes are TRBV15 and TRBJ1-4, with 7 positions matching TRBD1. In germline, CDR1 is LNHNV, CDR2 YYDKDF (reference sequence). The CDR3 totals 17 residues. V shed 5 bases and J 7 bases; nucleotides not matched to a gene: 16. This chain's CDR3 is CATSSQGPRDSGEKLFF. DNA of the CDR3: TGTGCCACCAGCTCACAGGGGCCCAGGGATTCAGGTGAAAAACTGTTTTTT.

The chain joins TRBV23-1 to TRBJ1-1; D may be TRBD1 (6 bases). TRBV23-1 qualifies as an ORF whose function is uncertain. CDR3 length equals 17 residues. V gave up 8 bases and J gave up 1 base, with 23 bases separating them. DNA for the CDR3: TGCGCCAGCCCATGGTGGCAGGGGACTAGCGGGAACACTGAAGCTTTCTTT. Protein product: CASPWWQGTSGNTEAFF.

This clone was seen only a few times. V and J are TRBV2 and TRBJ2-5; 14 bases align to TRBD2. V shed 8 bases, J shed 4 bases, and the junction held 15 bases outside the gene matches. Germline CDR1 and CDR2: SNHLY and FYNNEI. This CDR3 region has 18 residues. The CDR3 sequence: CASRRLAGGPEVGETQYF. The CDR3 region has the DNA TGTGCCAGCCGTCGACTAGCGGGAGGGCCGGAGGTGGGAGAGACCCAGTACTTC. Drawing the rest from reference TRBV2 and TRBJ2-5, the complete variable domain is EPEVTQTPSHQVTQMGQEVILRCVPISNHLYFYWYRQILGQKVEFLVSFYNNEISEKSEIFDDQFSVERPDGSNFTLKIRSTKLEDSAMYFCASRRLAGGPEVGETQYFGPGTRLLVL.

The rearrangement uses TRBV2 and TRBJ1-2; no reliable D call. The V gene's germline CDR1 is SNHLY and CDR2 FYNNEI. The CDR3 spans 14 residues. The V end lost 8 bases, the J end lost 1 base, and 14 bases lay between the germline ends. CDR3 loop: CASRTVEINYGYTF. DNA of the CDR3: TGTGCCAGCCGAACAGTAGAAATTAACTATGGCTACACCTTC.

The V call is TRBV6-5, the J call TRBJ1-3; unclear D gene. CDR1 MNHEY and CDR2 SVGAGI come from the germline V gene. This CDR3 is built from 15 residues. Trimming cost V 5 bases and J 0 bases, with 11 bases left between them. The CDR3, as DNA: TGTGCCAGCAGTCCCCCGGGTTACTCTGGAAACACCATATATTTT. This encodes CASSPPGYSGNTIYF.